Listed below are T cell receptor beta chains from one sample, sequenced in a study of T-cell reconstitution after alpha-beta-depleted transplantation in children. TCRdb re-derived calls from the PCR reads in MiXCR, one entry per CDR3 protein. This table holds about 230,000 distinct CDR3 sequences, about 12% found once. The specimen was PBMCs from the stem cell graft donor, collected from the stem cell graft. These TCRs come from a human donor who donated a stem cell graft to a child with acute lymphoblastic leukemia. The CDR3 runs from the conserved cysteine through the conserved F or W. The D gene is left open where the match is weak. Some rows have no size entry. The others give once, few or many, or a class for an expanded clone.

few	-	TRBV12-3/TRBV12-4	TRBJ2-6	TGTGCCAGCAGTTTCCAGGGTGGGTCGCGGGCCAACGGCCTGACTTTC	CASSFQGGSRANGLTF
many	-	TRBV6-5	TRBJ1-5	TGTGCCAGCAGTTCCTATACAGGGTCCAATCAGCCCCAGCATTTT	CASSSYTGSNQPQHF
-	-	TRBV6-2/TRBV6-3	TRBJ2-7	TGTGCCAGCAGTTATCTGACCGGCGAGGGGTACGAGCAGTACTTC	CASSYLTGEGYEQYF
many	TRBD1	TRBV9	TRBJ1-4	TGTGCCAGCAGCGGAGGGGACAGGGTTGGGCCCGGAAAACTGTTTTTT	CASSGGDRVGPGKLFF
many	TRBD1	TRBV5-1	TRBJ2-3	TGCGCCAGCAGCCGATGGGACAGAACAGATACGCAGTATTTT	CASSRWDRTDTQYF
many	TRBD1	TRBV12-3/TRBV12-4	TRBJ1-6	TGTGCCAGCAGTTTTAGTGTGGGGACAGGGGGTTCACCCCTCCACTTT	CASSFSVGTGGSPLHF
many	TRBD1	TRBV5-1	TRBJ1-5	TGCGCCAGCAGCTTGGCGACAGGGGGCAATCAGCCCCAGCATTTT	CASSLATGGNQPQHF
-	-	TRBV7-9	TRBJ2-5	TGTGCCAGCAGCCATTTTGAGCTGGGGGAGACCCAGTACTTC	CASSHFELGETQYF
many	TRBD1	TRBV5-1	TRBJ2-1	TGCGCCAGCAGCTGGACAGGGAGCAATGAGCAGTTCTTC	CASSWTGSNEQFF
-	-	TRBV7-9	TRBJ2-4	TGTGCCAGCAGCTCAACATCGACACCCGGGGGTCAGTACTTC	CASSSTSTPGGQYF
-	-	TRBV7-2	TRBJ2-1	TGTGCCAGCAGCTTTTCCAGGAAGGGGGGTGATGAGCAGTTCTTC	CASSFSRKGGDEQFF
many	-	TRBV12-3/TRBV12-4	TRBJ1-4	TGTGCCAGCAGTTTAAGACGGGGGGAAAAACTGTTTTTT	CASSLRRGEKLFF
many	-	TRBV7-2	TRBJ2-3	TGTGCCAGCAGCTTGATCAGCGCCGCAGATACGCAGTATTTT	CASSLISAADTQYF
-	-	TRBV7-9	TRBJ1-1	TGTGCCAGCGGAAAGACGGAACGACCTTACCAAAACACTGAAGCTTTCTTT	CASGKTERPYQNTEAFF
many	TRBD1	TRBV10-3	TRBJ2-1	TGTGCCATCAGTGTGGACAGGGGAAATGAGCAGTTCTTC	CAISVDRGNEQFF
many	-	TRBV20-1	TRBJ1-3	TGCAGTGCTAGAGGGGAACGGACCTCTGGAAACACCATATATTTT	CSARGERTSGNTIYF
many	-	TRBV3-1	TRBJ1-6	TGTGCCAGCAGCGCACGGGGCCAACGATCACCCCTCCACTTT	CASSARGQRSPLHF
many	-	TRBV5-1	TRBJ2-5	TGCGCCAGCAGCTTGGAATTGTCGGAAGAGACCCAGTACTTC	CASSLELSEETQYF
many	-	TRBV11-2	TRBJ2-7	TGTGCCAGCAGCTTAGGCCCCAGCAGTACCTACGAGCAGTACTTC	CASSLGPSSTYEQYF
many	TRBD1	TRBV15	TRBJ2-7	TGTGCCACTGGGGACAGGGTCCACGAGCAGTACTTC	CATGDRVHEQYF
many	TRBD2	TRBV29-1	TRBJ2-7	TGCAGCGTTGAGAGCGGGGTTACCTACGAGCAGTACTTC	CSVESGVTYEQYF
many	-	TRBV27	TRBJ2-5	TGTGCCAGCAGTCTTTCGACACAGCAAGAGACCCAGTACTTC	CASSLSTQQETQYF
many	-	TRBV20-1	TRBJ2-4	TGCAGTGCTGGACAACCAACCTTAGCCAAAAACATTCAGTACTTC	CSAGQPTLAKNIQYF
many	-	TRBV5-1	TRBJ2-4	TGCGCCAGCATCGAACGGCTGGCCAAAAACATTCAGTACTTC	CASIERLAKNIQYF
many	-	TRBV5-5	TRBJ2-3	TGTGCCAGCAGCTGGATCACAGATACGCAGTATTTT	CASSWITDTQYF
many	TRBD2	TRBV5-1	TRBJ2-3	TGCGCCAGCCGGCCCGCGGGGGGGCAGTCAGATACGCAGTATTTT	CASRPAGGQSDTQYF
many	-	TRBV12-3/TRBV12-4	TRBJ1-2	TGTGCCAGCAGGGACGGTCGTTCTAACTATGGCTACACCTTC	CASRDGRSNYGYTF
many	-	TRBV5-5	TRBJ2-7	TGTGCCAGCAGCTTTTCGACCCCAAATCTCGAGCAGTACTTC	CASSFSTPNLEQYF
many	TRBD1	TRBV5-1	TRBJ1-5	TGCGCCAGCAGCTTCTGGACAGGGACAAATCAGCCCCAGCATTTT	CASSFWTGTNQPQHF
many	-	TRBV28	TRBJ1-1	TGTGCCAGCACCCTCGCCGGGGTATGGTCTGAAGCTTTCTTT	CASTLAGVWSEAFF
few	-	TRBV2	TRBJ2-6	TGTGCCAGCCAACAGGGCCAAGCCGGGTCTGGGGCCAACGTCCTGACTTTC	CASQQGQAGSGANVLTF
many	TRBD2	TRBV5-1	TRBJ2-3	TGCGCCAGCAGCTTTACGAAACCTAGCGGGGACACGGGGCTTCCCACAGATACGCAGTATTTT	CASSFTKPSGDTGLPTDTQYF
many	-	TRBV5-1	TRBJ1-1	TGCGCCAGCAGTTCAACACGGAGGGAGGCTGAAGCTTTCTTT	CASSSTRREAEAFF
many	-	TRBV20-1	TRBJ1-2	TGCAGTGCTAGCTTAAGGCTTAAGGATGGCTACACCTTC	CSASLRLKDGYTF
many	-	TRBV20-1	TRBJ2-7	TGCAGTGCTAGAGAAGGGGGGTCGGTCCTCTACGAGCAGTACTTC	CSAREGGSVLYEQYF
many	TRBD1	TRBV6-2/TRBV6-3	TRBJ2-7	TGTGCCAGCAGTTACCACCGGGACAGAACAAACGAGCAGTACTTC	CASSYHRDRTNEQYF
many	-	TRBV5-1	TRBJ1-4	TGCGCCAGCAGCGAACAGGGCGGTGAAAAACTGTTTTTT	CASSEQGGEKLFF
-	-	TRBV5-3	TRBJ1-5	TGTGCCAGAAGCCCGTTTCAGCCCCAGCATTTT	CARSPFQPQHF
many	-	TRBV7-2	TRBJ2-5	TGTGCCAGCAGCCGCCCGGGACCGCAAGAGACCCAGTACTTC	CASSRPGPQETQYF
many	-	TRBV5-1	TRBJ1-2	TGCGCCAGCAGCTTGGATGGGGGGGATGGCTACACCTTC	CASSLDGGDGYTF
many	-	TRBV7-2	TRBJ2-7	TGTGCCAGCAGCCTGGCGGGGGCCCCCTACGAGCAGTACTTC	CASSLAGAPYEQYF
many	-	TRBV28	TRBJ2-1	TGTGCCAGCAGTTTACTCTCGGTTGTTAAGTTCTTC	CASSLLSVVKFF
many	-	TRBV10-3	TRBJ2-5	TGTGCCATCAGCTCCGAAGAGACCCAGTACTTC	CAISSEETQYF
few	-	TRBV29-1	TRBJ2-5	TGCAGCGCCAACAGGGTGTGGAAGGAGACCCAGTACTTC	CSANRVWKETQYF
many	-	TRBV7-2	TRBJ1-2	TGTGCCAGCAGCTTGGGAGGACATAACTATGGCTACACCTTC	CASSLGGHNYGYTF
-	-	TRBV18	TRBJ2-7	TGTGCCAGCTCACCACAAAACAGGGCGGGGGAGCAGTACTTC	CASSPQNRAGEQYF
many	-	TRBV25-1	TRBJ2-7	TGTGCCAGCAGGTCGACTAGTCTCTACGAGCAGTACTTC	CASRSTSLYEQYF
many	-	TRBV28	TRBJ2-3	TGTGCCAGCAGTTTAATAGCTATCGGCACAGATACGCAGTATTTT	CASSLIAIGTDTQYF
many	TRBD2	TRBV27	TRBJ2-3	TGTGCCAGCAGTTTCCTCCCAATGATAGCGGGAGCTACAGATACGCAGTATTTT	CASSFLPMIAGATDTQYF